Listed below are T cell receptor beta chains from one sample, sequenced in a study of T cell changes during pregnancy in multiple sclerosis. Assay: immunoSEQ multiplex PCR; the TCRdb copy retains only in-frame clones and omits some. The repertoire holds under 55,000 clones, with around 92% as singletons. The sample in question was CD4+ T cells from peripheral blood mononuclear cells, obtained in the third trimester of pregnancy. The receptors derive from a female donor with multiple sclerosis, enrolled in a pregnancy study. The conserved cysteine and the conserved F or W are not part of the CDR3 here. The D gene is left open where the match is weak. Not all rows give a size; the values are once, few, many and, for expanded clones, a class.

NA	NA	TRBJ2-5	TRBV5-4	ASSDQGRTPQETQY
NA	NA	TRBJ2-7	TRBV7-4	ASIKNRVSYEQY
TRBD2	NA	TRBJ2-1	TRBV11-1	ASSVGLAGGHEQF
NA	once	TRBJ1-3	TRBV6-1	ASSEGGNTIY
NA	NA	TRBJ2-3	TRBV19	ASSTQGGTDTQY
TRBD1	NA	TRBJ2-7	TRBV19	ASSYRGQNYEQY
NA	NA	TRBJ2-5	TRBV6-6	ASSLPDRQTQY
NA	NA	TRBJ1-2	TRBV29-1	SVDRGVNYGYT
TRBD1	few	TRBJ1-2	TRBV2	ASSQGQVLGYT
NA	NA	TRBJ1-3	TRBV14	ASSPAGASGNTIY
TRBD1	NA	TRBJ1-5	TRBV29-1	SVTQTGANQPQH
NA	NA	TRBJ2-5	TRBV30	AWSVQGTPWLKTQY
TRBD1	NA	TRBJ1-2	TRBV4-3	ASSLGQGGENGYT
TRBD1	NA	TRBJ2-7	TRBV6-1	ASSATGGAGQY
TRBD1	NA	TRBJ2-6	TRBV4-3	ASTLFMGTDSSGANVLT
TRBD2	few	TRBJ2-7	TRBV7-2	ASSPGGSLYEQY
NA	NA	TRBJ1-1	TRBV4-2	ASSRLTAVGNMNTEAF
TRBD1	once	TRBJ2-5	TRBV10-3	AISTTGESGETQY
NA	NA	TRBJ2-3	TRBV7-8	ASSLGTTADTQY
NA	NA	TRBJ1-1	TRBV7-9	ASSLQGHTEAF
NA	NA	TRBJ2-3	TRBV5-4	ASTFKGGGDTQY
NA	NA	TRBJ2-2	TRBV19	ASTVDGRGSGELF